The 14 T cell receptor beta chains below all came from one sample that was sequenced in a study of Ad26.COV2.S vaccination and SARS-CoV-2 variants. Using immunoSEQ multiplex PCR, the repertoire was profiled, and TCRdb retains in-frame clones only, with some absent. The top ten clones hold roughly 3.5% of a sample with around 370,000 clones, roughly 81% of them seen once. Treatment denoted: 19 received Ad26.COV2.S at low or high dose, single or two shots; five or six received placebo; per-sample allocation not given. All samples were drawn on day 63, counting from the first vaccine or placebo injection. This sample comprised peripheral blood, obtained in a trial of Ad26.COV2.S vaccine versus placebo. The origin of the receptors is a person between 18 and 65 years old who received the Ad26.COV2.S COVID-19 vaccine or a placebo.

A remark on this clone: Other DNA sequences in this specimen translate into the identical CDR3. The chain recombines TRBV5-1 with TRBJ2-5; D remains ambiguous. Trimming took off 0 bases at V and 5 bases at J, with 8 bases between the two ends. Germline V gives CDR1 SGHRS, CDR2 YFSETQ. The CDR3 runs to 13 residues. CDR3 bases: TGCGCCAGCAGCTTGGAAGGCGGTGAGACCCAGTACTTC. Translation: CASSLEGGETQYF.

This clone showed up just a few times. V usage is TRBV5-6 and J usage is TRBJ1-2; a weak D match, TRBD1 (6 bases). The ends were cut back, 4 bases at V and 1 base at J, with 8 bases in the middle. CDR3 length equals 13 residues. CDR1 is SGHDT, CDR2 YYEEEE, per germline. In DNA form, the CDR3 reads TGTGCCAGCAGCCCGGACAGTAACTATGGCTACACCTTC. Its translation is CASSPDSNYGYTF. Using reference TRBV5-6 and TRBJ1-2 for the parts outside the CDR3, the full variable domain is DAGVTQSPTHLIKTRGQQVTLRCSPKSGHDTVSWYQQALGQGPQFIFQYYEEEERQRGNFPDRFSGHQFPNYSSELNVNALLLGDSALYLCASSPDSNYGYTFGSGTRLTVV.

This chain links TRBV7-2 with TRBJ2-1, with 7 bases lining up with TRBD2. V lost 2 bases and J lost 9; bases outside the gene matches: 7. CDR3 size: 14 residues. Germline V gives CDR1 SGHTA, CDR2 FQGNSA. The DNA for the CDR3 is TGTGCCAGCAGCTTACGGTATCCGGGGGGTGAGCAGTTCTTC. Translating gives CASSLRYPGGEQFF.

The chain carries TRBV7-9 and TRBJ1-2; 9 positions agree with TRBD1. Germline V gene sequence: CDR1 SEHNR, CDR2 FQNEAQ (reference sequence). CDR3 length: 15 amino acids. V shed 2 bases, J shed 4 bases, and the junction held 5 bases outside the gene matches. CDR3 residues: CASSLTGGAGYGYTF. CDR3 DNA sequence: TGTGCCAGCAGCTTAACAGGGGGCGCAGGCTATGGCTACACCTTC.

This clone showed up just a few times. This rearrangement joins TRBV2 to TRBJ2-1; D unclear. CDR1 is SNHLY, CDR2 FYNNEI, per germline. The CDR3 totals 11 residues. Trimming cost V 5 bases and J 10 bases, with 9 bases left between them. In nucleotides, the CDR3 is TGTGCCAGCAGTCCGGAGTGGGAGCAGTTCTTC. It specifies CASSPEWEQFF.

This chain links TRBV30 with TRBJ2-2, with D perhaps TRBD2 (5 bases). CDR3 length: 15 residues. Germline V CDR1 and CDR2: GTSNPN, SVGIG (reference sequence). The germline V and J ends were trimmed by 1 base and 7 bases, with 16 bases remaining between them. The CDR3 reads CAWSAKPRGGGELFF. CDR3 DNA: TGTGCCTGGAGTGCGAAACCTCGGGGTGGCGGGGAGCTGTTTTTT.

This clone was detected once. CDR3 region: CASSYGGGGTTDTQYF. For the CDR3, the DNA is TGTGCCAGCAGCTACGGGGGAGGGGGAACCACAGATACGCAGTATTTT. The chain combines TRBV7-9 with TRBJ2-3; D is possibly TRBD2 (7 bases). With 4 bases removed from V and 2 bases from J, the gap between germline ends came to 16 bases. The CDR3 spans 16 residues. CDR1 is SEHNR, CDR2 FQNEAQ, per germline (reference sequence).

The gene calls are TRBV7-9 and TRBJ2-7; TRBD2 might be the D (7 bases). V was clipped by 5 bases and J by 6 bases, with 20 bases between them. This CDR3 comprises 15 residues. In germline, CDR1 is SEHNR, CDR2 FQNEAQ (reference sequence). CDR3: CASSPGTPGTIEQYF. CDR3 in DNA: TGTGCCAGCAGCCCCGGGACACCCGGGACTATCGAGCAGTACTTC.

The rearrangement uses TRBV12-5 and TRBJ1-1; 8 bases match TRBD1. This CDR3 comprises 13 residues. V gave up 2 bases and J gave up 8 bases; unmatched junction bases: 4. Germline CDR1 LGHNT, CDR2 FRNRAP. The CDR3 sequence is CASGLRTGTEAFF. In DNA form, the CDR3 reads TGTGCTAGTGGTTTGAGGACAGGGACGGAAGCTTTCTTT.

This clone has more than one count but fewer than ten. The chain combines TRBV6-2 or TRBV6-3 with TRBJ1-5, with a weak D call TRBD1 (5 bases). This CDR3 spans 13 amino acids. Trimming took 5 bases from V and 7 from J, leaving 12 bases between them. Germline CDR1 and CDR2: MNHEY and SVGEGT. CDR3 DNA sequence: TGTGCCAGCAGTCTATGGGGGGACCAGCCCCAGCATTTT. It encodes CASSLWGDQPQHF.

The chain carries TRBV7-2 and TRBJ1-5; possible D gene TRBD1, 6 bases. The CDR3 spans 17 residues. Looked up from germline, CDR1 is SGHTA and CDR2 is FQGNSA. The V end was cut by 5 bases, the J end by 4 bases, with 21 bases between. The CDR3 DNA sequence: TGTGCCAGCAGCGCTTCTCTCGGGCAGGGGTGGAATCAGCCCCAGCATTTT. It is translated as CASSASLGQGWNQPQHF.

The DNA for the CDR3 is TGTGCCAGCAGTCCCGGGACTAGAGCACGAGGTGAGCAGTTCTTC. It is translated as CASSPGTRARGEQFF. The gene calls are TRBV2 and TRBJ2-1; 8 nucleotides line up with TRBD2. Germline V gives CDR1 SNHLY, CDR2 FYNNEI. CDR3 size: 15 residues. Germline trimming cut 5 bases from V and 9 bases from J; bases unmatched to any gene: 12.

V usage is TRBV6-5 and J usage is TRBJ2-7; 12 bases line up with TRBD2. Germline assignment: CDR1 MNHEY and CDR2 SVGAGI. This CDR3 is 15 amino acids long. J lost 5 bases, V lost 6 bases, and 8 bases had no gene match. CDR3 in DNA: TGTGCCAGCAGGGCAATGACTAGCGGGAGCGACGAGCAGTACTTC. This gives the protein CASRAMTSGSDEQYF.

V usage is TRBV7-9 and J usage is TRBJ2-1, with D tentatively TRBD2 (6 bases). The CDR3 has 16 residues. Trimming took off 4 bases at V and 6 bases at J, with 19 bases between the two ends. Per the germline V gene, CDR1 is SEHNR and CDR2 is FQNEAQ (reference sequence). The CDR3 loop reads CASSSPWWGERNEQFF. The DNA of the CDR3 is TGTGCCAGCAGCTCACCATGGTGGGGGGAGCGCAATGAGCAGTTCTTC.